These T cell receptor beta chains were read from a single sample in a study of T cell responses to AZD1222 COVID-19 vaccine. Profiled with immunoSEQ multiplex PCR; TCRdb holds only in-frame clones, not every one. The sample contains around 120,000 clones, about 79% of which appear only once. Source: peripheral blood, taken 28 days after the second AZD1222 dose. These receptor sequences come from an adult who received the AZD1222 COVID-19 vaccine. Both conserved end residues are part of each CDR3.

v_call: TRBV7-2; cdr3_aa: CASSLGEYNEQFF
v_call: TRBV9; cdr3_aa: CASSARGEEQYF
v_call: TRBV7-7; cdr3_aa: CASSLGQNQPQHF
v_call: TRBV5-1; cdr3_aa: CASSQGVSDNQPQHF
v_call: TRBV9; cdr3_aa: CASSVDQVYNEQFF
v_call: TRBV24-1; cdr3_aa: CATSDSRRGGETQYF
v_call: TRBV25-1; cdr3_aa: CASTARGTEKLFF
v_call: TRBV7-9; cdr3_aa: CASSRGGGADNSPLHF
v_call: TRBV4-1; cdr3_aa: CASSQGGQGIHYEQYF
v_call: TRBV28; cdr3_aa: CASQKQGGTGANVLTF
v_call: TRBV5-5; cdr3_aa: CASSLHLTGLFF
v_call: TRBV11-2; cdr3_aa: CASSLQRGEQYF
v_call: TRBV6-6; cdr3_aa: CASSYGAEAYQPQHF
v_call: TRBV7-8; cdr3_aa: CASSLTAPPQETQYF
v_call: TRBV30; cdr3_aa: CAWSVGQRPGNTIYF
v_call: TRBV21-1; cdr3_aa: CASSQRKGQFATNEKLFF
v_call: TRBV29-1; cdr3_aa: CSAGQGQTEGYTF
v_call: TRBV11-2; cdr3_aa: CASSLGLRGTEAFF
v_call: TRBV10-1; cdr3_aa: CASSETGGSNEQYF
v_call: TRBV19; cdr3_aa: CASRHEGFGYTF
v_call: TRBV10-3; cdr3_aa: CAILQNTEAFF
v_call: TRBV10-2; cdr3_aa: CASSEGYPSEQYF
v_call: TRBV6-5; cdr3_aa: CASRAGQSGNTIYF
v_call: TRBV6-5; cdr3_aa: CASSYSNSLYGYTF
v_call: TRBV2; cdr3_aa: CASSEGKAYEQYF
v_call: TRBV6-6; cdr3_aa: CASSRQGINSGNTIYF
v_call: TRBV27; cdr3_aa: CASSLSESYRGRREKLFF
v_call: TRBV7-9; cdr3_aa: CASSDRGGPYSNQPQHF
v_call: TRBV7-3; cdr3_aa: CASSSLFTGELFF
v_call: TRBV19; cdr3_aa: CASSRGGASRDTQYF
v_call: TRBV5-1; cdr3_aa: CASSLLSGGTEAFF
v_call: TRBV7-9; cdr3_aa: CALPQGLGYTF
v_call: TRBV4-3; cdr3_aa: CASSQPGGSNEQFF
v_call: TRBV11-2; cdr3_aa: CASSLVRNQPQHF
v_call: TRBV5-1; cdr3_aa: CASSLSSSTGWTEAFF
v_call: TRBV7-8; cdr3_aa: CASSLLRGANYGYTF
v_call: TRBV18; cdr3_aa: CASSPDRVIETQYF
v_call: TRBV25-1; cdr3_aa: CASSAPGPGRTEAFF
v_call: TRBV5-1; cdr3_aa: CASSSRTANTEAFF
v_call: TRBV15; cdr3_aa: CATSRKTGSNQPQHF
v_call: TRBV7-2; cdr3_aa: CASSFLAVGEQYF
v_call: TRBV7-2; cdr3_aa: CASSLLQGKGGELFF
v_call: TRBV27; cdr3_aa: CASSTPGKGDTEAFF
v_call: TRBV9; cdr3_aa: CASSVEGGAATDTQYF
v_call: TRBV7-8; cdr3_aa: CASSLLVGQGDQPQHF
v_call: TRBV29-1; cdr3_aa: CSVELGAFF
v_call: TRBV27; cdr3_aa: CASSLRLYRDESTEAFF
v_call: TRBV2; cdr3_aa: CASSRGQGVSPLHF
v_call: TRBV10-1; cdr3_aa: CASQPEVNTEAFF
v_call: TRBV11-2; cdr3_aa: CASSLLVNYGYTF
v_call: TRBV12-3/TRBV12-4; cdr3_aa: CASSSKHEAFF
v_call: TRBV5-1; cdr3_aa: CASSLEGRGQGVDGYTF
v_call: TRBV5-1; cdr3_aa: CASSLESVRATQYF
v_call: TRBV3-1/TRBV3-2; cdr3_aa: CASSQPFGLAGNSYEQYF
v_call: TRBV11-2; cdr3_aa: CASSLGRISREPQHF
v_call: TRBV12-3/TRBV12-4; cdr3_aa: CASSFQGWQPQHF
v_call: TRBV4-1; cdr3_aa: CASSQVRGYGYGYTF
v_call: TRBV5-6; cdr3_aa: CASSLGGDFDEQYF
v_call: TRBV7-3; cdr3_aa: CASSLLQASTEAFF